A single sample is the source of the 21 T cell receptor beta chains below, sequenced in a study of sequential checkpoint blockade in melanoma. This table comes from immunoSEQ multiplex PCR, and its TCRdb copy is limited to in-frame clones, with some not included. The top ten clones hold roughly 12% of a sample with some 40,000 clones, roughly 90% of them seen once. Treatment meaning: randomized to nivolumab then ipilimumab (arm A) or the reverse (arm B). This specimen consisted of CD8+ T cells sorted from blood (inferred from file names), obtained from a patient given nivolumab and ipilimumab in sequence. These receptors all come from a human donor with melanoma.

V gene TRBV9 combines with J gene TRBJ2-5; D might be TRBD2 (5 bases). V was pared by 0 bases and J by 1 base, with 10 bases between. The CDR3 is 15 residues long. The germline gives CDR1 SGDLS, CDR2 YYNGEE. CDR3 in amino acids: CASSVVGSLQETQYF. CDR3 in DNA: TGTGCCAGCAGCGTAGTGGGGAGTCTCCAAGAGACCCAGTACTTC.

This chain connects TRBV27 to TRBJ1-2; 7 positions match TRBD1. From germline, CDR1 is MNHEY and CDR2 SMNVEV (reference sequence). V was pared by 5 bases and J by 8 bases, with 14 bases of the junction left unmatched. The CDR3 length is 15 residues. In DNA, the CDR3 is TGTGCCAGCAGTCCGTACCGCCCGGGACAGTGGGGCTACACCTTC. Its protein is CASSPYRPGQWGYTF.

This chain links TRBV5-3 with TRBJ2-3; 11 bases fit TRBD1. TRBV5-3 is reported as an ORF; its role is uncertain. There are 15 residues in the CDR3. Unmatched junction bases numbered 6, after V lost 5 bases and J lost 4 bases. CDR3 bases: TGTGCCAGAAGTAGGGGGACAGGGGGTTCAGATACGCAGTATTTT. Translating it yields CARSRGTGGSDTQYF.

The genes are TRBV4-3 and TRBJ2-3; 9 bases match TRBD2. The CDR3 length is 16 residues. Germline trimming cut 3 bases from V and 0 bases from J; bases unmatched to any gene: 4. CDR1 is LGHNA, CDR2 YSLEER, per germline. This CDR3 reads CASSQTSGASTDTQYF. CDR3 coding DNA: TGCGCCAGCAGCCAGACTAGCGGAGCTAGCACAGATACGCAGTATTTT.

Only one count was recorded for this clone. The DNA of the CDR3 is TGCGCCAGCAGCCAAGATCACCGAACTAGCGGGAGCTACAATGAGCAGTTCTTC. This gives the protein CASSQDHRTSGSYNEQFF. This sequence joins TRBV4-1 and TRBJ2-1; 11 positions agree with TRBD2. Germline assignment: CDR1 MGHRA and CDR2 YSYEKL. The ends lost 0 bases at V and 3 bases at J; junction bases unmatched: 7. The CDR3 is 18 amino acids.

The chain couples TRBV10-2 to TRBJ2-2; D ambiguous. The CDR3 spans 13 residues. V shed 1 base and J shed 7 bases, with 7 bases lying between them. CDR1 is WSHSY and CDR2 is SAAADI in the germline V gene. CDR3 in amino acids: CASSEFSVGELFF. Here the CDR3 DNA reads TGCGCCAGCAGTGAGTTCTCGGTCGGGGAGCTGTTTTTT.

J is TRBJ2-5 and V is TRBV2; D is undetermined. This CDR3 spans 16 amino acids. CDR1 and CDR2 from the germline V gene are SNHLY and FYNNEI. V lost 3 bases, J lost 0 bases, and 14 bases lay in between. The DNA of the CDR3 is TGTGCCAGCAGTGACCCGGGTTCCTCGTACCAAGAGACCCAGTACTTC. Protein: CASSDPGSSYQETQYF.

The J gene is TRBJ1-1, the V gene TRBV11-1, with 7 bases that match TRBD1. This CDR3 has 15 amino acids. Unmatched junction bases numbered 7, after V lost 5 bases and J lost 1 base. Germline CDR1 and CDR2: SGHAT and FQDESV (reference sequence). This CDR3 reads CASSPRGAGNTEAFF. The CDR3 DNA sequence: TGTGCCAGCAGCCCCAGGGGGGCCGGGAACACTGAAGCTTTCTTT.

The gene calls are TRBV19 and TRBJ2-1; 9 bases fit TRBD2. The germline V gene has CDR1 LNHDA and CDR2 SQIVND (reference sequence). The CDR3 is 14 amino acids. V shed 3 bases and J 7 bases; nucleotides not matched to a gene: 4. The CDR3 reads CASSMAGGRNEQFF. Written as DNA, the CDR3 is TGTGCCAGTAGTATGGCGGGAGGGCGTAATGAGCAGTTCTTC.

This sequence joins TRBV7-6 and TRBJ2-1; no definite D call. The CDR3 totals 14 residues. Germline V gives CDR1 SGHVS, CDR2 FNYEAQ. V dropped 4 bases and J dropped 3 bases, with 10 bases sitting between them. In DNA, the CDR3 is TGTGCCAGCAGCTCGAGAGGTCTCTACAATGAGCAGTTCTTC. As protein: CASSSRGLYNEQFF. The full variable domain, completed using reference TRBV7-6 and TRBJ2-1, is GAGVSQSPRYKVTKRGQDVALRCDPISGHVSLYWYRQALGQGPEFLTYFNYEAQQDKSGLPNDRFSAERPEGSISTLTIQRTEQRDSAMYRCASSSRGLYNEQFFGPGTRLTVL.

The gene calls are TRBV27 and TRBJ2-1, with 12 bases aligning to TRBD2. After removal of 4 bases from V and 3 bases from J, the junction contained 10 bases not matched to a gene. The germline V gene has CDR1 MNHEY and CDR2 SMNVEV (reference sequence). The CDR3 covers 18 residues. The CDR3 region has the DNA TGTGCCAGCAGTTGGGGGAGACTAGCGGGAGCGGTCTACAATGAGCAGTTCTTC. Translated, it gives CASSWGRLAGAVYNEQFF.

The rearrangement uses TRBV5-5 and TRBJ1-5; the D is unclear. Germline V gene lookup returns CDR1 SGHKS and CDR2 YYEKEE (reference sequence). The CDR3 runs 15 residues. V was pared by 4 bases and J by 0 bases, with 11 bases between. In DNA form, the CDR3 reads TGTGCCAGCAGCCCAGCTGGAGTTAGCAATCAGCCCCAGCATTTT. Amino acids: CASSPAGVSNQPQHF.

Notes on this clone: The same CDR3 can be traced to other DNA sequences in this sample. The chain employs TRBV28 and TRBJ2-3; D is possibly TRBD2 (5 bases). The CDR3 totals 14 residues. V was pared by 3 bases and J by 3 bases, with 10 bases between. The germline V gene has CDR1 MDHEN and CDR2 SYDVKM. CDR3 sequence reads: CASSFLSGTDTQYF. The CDR3 bases are TGTGCCAGCAGTTTTCTGTCGGGGACAGATACGCAGTATTTT.

The V and J genes are TRBV9 and TRBJ1-1, with D perhaps matching TRBD1 (5 bases). Germline assignment: CDR1 SGDLS and CDR2 YYNGEE. This CDR3 has 15 residues. Between the trimmed V and J ends, which lost 0 bases and 5 bases, there was a span of 14 bases. The CDR3 bases are TGTGCCAGCAGCGTAGAGGGGAACGGGGGGACTGAAGCTTTCTTT. This sequence encodes CASSVEGNGGTEAFF.

CDR3 sequence (DNA): TGTGCCAGCAGCTTACTAGATTTGAACACTGAAGCTTTCTTT. It encodes CASSLLDLNTEAFF. V and J are TRBV7-8 and TRBJ1-1; D gene ambiguous. This CDR3 has 14 residues. Trimming cost V 2 bases and J 0 bases, with 7 bases left between them. Germline CDR1 reads SGHVS; CDR2 reads FQNEAQ.

The gene calls are TRBV9 and TRBJ2-3, with 7 bases fitting TRBD1. Germline CDR1 reads SGDLS; CDR2 reads YYNGEE. The CDR3 is 12 amino acids. Trimming took 5 bases from V and 7 from J; bases not matched to a gene: 4. CDR3 nucleotide sequence: TGTGCCAGCAGTGGGGACAGTAATACGCAGTATTTT. Translated: CASSGDSNTQYF.

V and J are TRBV15 and TRBJ2-1; D is possibly TRBD1 (7 bases). The germline V gene encodes CDR1 LNHNV and CDR2 YYDKDF (reference sequence). Deletions cut 0 bases from V and 16 bases from J, with 19 bases between. The CDR3 is 14 amino acids. In DNA form, the CDR3 reads TGTGCCACCAGCAGAGATATGGGCGGGACAGCACTTTTCTTC. This gives the protein CATSRDMGGTALFF.

This rearrangement joins TRBV5-1 to TRBJ1-1; TRBD1 matches at 7 bases. V lost 4 bases to trimming and J lost 0 bases; unmatched junction nucleotides: 9. This CDR3 is 16 amino acids long. Per germline, CDR1 SGHRS and CDR2 YFSETQ. DNA of the CDR3: TGCGCCAGCAGCCAAGCCGGGGACAGCATGAACACTGAAGCTTTCTTT. Translation: CASSQAGDSMNTEAFF.

Only a few counts were recorded for this clone. V gene TRBV14 combines with J gene TRBJ2-7; TRBD2 aligns across 11 bases. The V gene's germline CDR1 is SGHDN and CDR2 FVKESK. V shed 4 bases, J shed 6 bases, and the junction held 5 bases outside the gene matches. The CDR3 loop spans 14 amino acids. The CDR3 spells CASSLAGGPSEQYF. CDR3 nucleotide sequence: TGTGCCAGCAGCCTAGCGGGAGGGCCTTCCGAGCAGTACTTC.

Only a few counts were recorded for this clone. This chain links TRBV28 with TRBJ2-7, with 7 bases that match TRBD1. V dropped 4 bases and J dropped 3; count of bases not matched to a gene: 6. This CDR3 is built from 14 residues. The V gene's germline CDR1 is MDHEN and CDR2 SYDVKM. Written as DNA, the CDR3 is TGTGCCAGCAGTTCCCGGGACAGTTACTACGAGCAGTACTTC. Translation: CASSSRDSYYEQYF.

This chain uses TRBV27 with TRBJ1-5; D is unresolved. Trimming removed 2 bases at V and 3 bases at J, with 8 bases between. Germline V gene lookup returns CDR1 MNHEY and CDR2 SMNVEV (reference sequence). This CDR3 has 14 residues. CDR3: CASSLRGFNQPQHF. CDR3 DNA: TGTGCCAGCAGTTTAAGAGGGTTCAATCAGCCCCAGCATTTT.